The 3 T cell receptor beta chains below come from one sample, sequenced in a study of T cell responses to AZD1222 COVID-19 vaccine. Using immunoSEQ multiplex PCR, the repertoire was profiled, and TCRdb retains in-frame clones only, with some absent. The table includes approximately 74,000 clones, more than 80% detected once. The sample here was peripheral blood, taken on day 0 of AZD1222 vaccination. These receptors all come from an adult in good health.

The chain links TRBV9 to TRBJ2-2; 9 positions agree with TRBD1. Germline CDR1 SGDLS, CDR2 YYNGEE. V trimming: 4 bases; J trimming: 4 bases; junction bases outside the gene matches: 8. This CDR3 region has 16 residues. CDR3 bases: TGTGCCAGCAGCCCCGGGGGACAGGGCAGCACCGGGGAGCTGTTTTTT. Protein sequence: CASSPGGQGSTGELFF.

The rearrangement uses TRBV4-3 and TRBJ1-1; weak D call: TRBD1 (6 bases). The CDR3 is 16 residues long. Germline CDR1 reads LGHNA; CDR2 reads YSLEER. V was clipped by 3 bases and J by 11 bases, with 25 bases between them. This CDR3 is CASSQGGRGRNDGAFF. The CDR3 bases are TGCGCCAGCAGCCAGGGAGGGCGGGGGCGAAATGATGGCGCTTTCTTT.

This sequence joins TRBV7-8 and TRBJ1-1, with no clear D. The CDR3 loop spans 15 amino acids. Germline CDR1 reads SGHVS; CDR2 reads FQNEAQ. V gave up 0 bases and J gave up 1 base, with 9 bases separating them. CDR3 DNA: TGTGCCAGCAGCTTAGCTCGCCAACCGAACACTGAAGCTTTCTTT. It specifies CASSLARQPNTEAFF.